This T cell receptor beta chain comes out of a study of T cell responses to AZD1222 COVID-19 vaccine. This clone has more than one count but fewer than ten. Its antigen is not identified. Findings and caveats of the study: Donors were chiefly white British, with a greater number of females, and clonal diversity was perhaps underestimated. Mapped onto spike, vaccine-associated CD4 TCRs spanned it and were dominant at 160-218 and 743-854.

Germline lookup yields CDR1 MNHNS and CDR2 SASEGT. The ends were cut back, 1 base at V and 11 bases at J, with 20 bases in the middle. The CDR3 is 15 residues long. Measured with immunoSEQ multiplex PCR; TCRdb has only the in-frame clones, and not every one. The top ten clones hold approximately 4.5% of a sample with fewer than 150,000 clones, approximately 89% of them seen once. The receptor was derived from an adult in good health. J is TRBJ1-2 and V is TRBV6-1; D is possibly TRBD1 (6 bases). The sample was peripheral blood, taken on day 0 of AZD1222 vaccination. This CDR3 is CASSEVNRALEGYTF. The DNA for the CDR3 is TGTGCCAGCAGTGAAGTTAACAGGGCTCTTGAGGGGTACACCTTC.